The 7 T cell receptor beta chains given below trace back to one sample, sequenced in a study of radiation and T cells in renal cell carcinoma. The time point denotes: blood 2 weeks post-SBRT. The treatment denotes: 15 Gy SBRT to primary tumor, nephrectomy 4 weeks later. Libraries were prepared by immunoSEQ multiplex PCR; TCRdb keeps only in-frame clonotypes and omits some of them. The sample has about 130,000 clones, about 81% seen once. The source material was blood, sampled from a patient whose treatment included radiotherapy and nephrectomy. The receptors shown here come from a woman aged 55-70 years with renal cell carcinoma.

In DNA form, the CDR3 reads TGTGCCATCAGTGAGTCGACGGGGACTAGCGGGACGCTCCAAGAGACCCAGTACTTC. Its protein is CAISESTGTSGTLQETQYF. This chain links TRBV10-3 with TRBJ2-5; 13 bases align to TRBD2. V shed 0 bases, J shed 1 base, and the junction held 8 bases outside the gene matches. Germline V gene data show CDR1 as ENHRY and CDR2 as SYGVKD. CDR3 size: 19 residues.

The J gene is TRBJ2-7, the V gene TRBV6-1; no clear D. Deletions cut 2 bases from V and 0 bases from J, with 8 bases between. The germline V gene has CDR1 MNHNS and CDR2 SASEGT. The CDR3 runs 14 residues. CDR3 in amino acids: CASSEPGFSYEQYF. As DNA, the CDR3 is TGTGCCAGCAGTGAACCAGGTTTCTCCTACGAGCAGTACTTC.

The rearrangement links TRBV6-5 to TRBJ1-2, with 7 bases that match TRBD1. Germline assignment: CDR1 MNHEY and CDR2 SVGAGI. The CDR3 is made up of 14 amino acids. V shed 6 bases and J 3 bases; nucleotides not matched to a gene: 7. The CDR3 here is CASRRTGLDYGYTF. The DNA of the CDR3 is TGTGCCAGCAGAAGGACAGGTTTGGACTATGGCTACACCTTC.

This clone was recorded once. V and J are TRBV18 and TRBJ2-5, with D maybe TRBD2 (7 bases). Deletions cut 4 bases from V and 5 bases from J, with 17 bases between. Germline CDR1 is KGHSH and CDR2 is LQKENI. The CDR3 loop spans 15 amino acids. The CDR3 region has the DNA TGTGCCAGCTCACGCAACGCGGGAGACAGGGAGACCCAGTACTTC. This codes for CASSRNAGDRETQYF. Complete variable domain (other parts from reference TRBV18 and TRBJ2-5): NAGVMQNPRHLVRRRGQEARLRCSPMKGHSHVYWYRQLPEEGLKFMVYLQKENIIDESGMPKERFSAEFPKEGPSILRIQQVVRGDSAAYFCASSRNAGDRETQYFGPGTRLLVL.

The CDR3: CASSLFGETYEQYF. The CDR3 nucleotides are TGTGCCAGCAGTTTATTTGGGGAAACTTACGAGCAGTACTTC. The V gene is TRBV28, the J gene TRBJ2-7; D is unclear. Germline lookup yields CDR1 MDHEN and CDR2 SYDVKM. V was clipped by 1 base and J by 4 bases, with 11 bases between them. This CDR3 region has 14 residues.

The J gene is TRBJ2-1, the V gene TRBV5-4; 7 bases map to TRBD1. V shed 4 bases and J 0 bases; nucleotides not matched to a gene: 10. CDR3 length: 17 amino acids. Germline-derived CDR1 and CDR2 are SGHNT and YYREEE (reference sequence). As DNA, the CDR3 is TGTGCCAGCAGCAGAGCCCAGGGACAGCTCTCCTACAATGAGCAGTTCTTC. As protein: CASSRAQGQLSYNEQFF.

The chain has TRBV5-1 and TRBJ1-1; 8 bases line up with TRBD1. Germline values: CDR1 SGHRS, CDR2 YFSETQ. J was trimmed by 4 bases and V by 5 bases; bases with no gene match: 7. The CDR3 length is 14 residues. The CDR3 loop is CASSLSGQGTEAFF. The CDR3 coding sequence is TGCGCCAGCAGTCTATCCGGACAGGGCACTGAAGCTTTCTTT.